What follows are 15 T cell receptor beta chains derived from one specimen sequenced in a study of T cell repertoires in cytomegalovirus infection. TCRdb re-called the reads with MiXCR, one entry per CDR3 protein. The repertoire has 350,000 to 550,000 distinct CDR3 sequences, 30% to 40% of them found once; the top ten carry roughly 15%. Sample: PBMCs. These receptor sequences come from a human donor in good health (CMV status not recorded). Some clones in this sample may be carry-over from other donors' samples.

V gene TRBV2 combines with J gene TRBJ2-3; 10 nucleotides agree with TRBD2. V lost 6 bases, J lost 6 bases, and 9 bases stayed unmatched. The CDR3 is made up of 15 amino acids. Per germline, CDR1 SNHLY and CDR2 FYNNEI. The CDR3 reads CASRELAGRGDTQYF. The CDR3 DNA follows: TGTGCCAGCAGGGAACTAGCGGGGCGGGGGGATACGCAGTATTTT.

This clonotype was detected ten times or more. V and J are TRBV7-9 and TRBJ1-3; D is unresolved. This CDR3 contains 14 residues. Looked up from germline, CDR1 is SEHNR and CDR2 is FQNEAQ (reference sequence). V lost 4 bases, J lost 16 bases, and 23 bases lay in between. This CDR3 is CASSSIATDQATYF. The CDR3, as DNA: TGTGCCAGCAGCTCGATCGCTACCGATCAGGCAACGTATTTT.

This clonotype was counted only a few times. V gene TRBV5-1 combines with J gene TRBJ2-7; no clear D gene. Trimming pared 4 bases from V and 6 bases from J, leaving 11 bases between. The CDR3 contains 12 residues. Germline V gene lookup returns CDR1 SGHRS and CDR2 YFSETQ. DNA for the CDR3: TGCGCCAGCAGCCCCGCTAGGGCCGAGCAGTACTTC. As protein: CASSPARAEQYF.

The CDR3 DNA reads as TGTGCCAGCAGTCGGGACCCGGGGACCTACGAGCAGTACTTC. This codes for CASSRDPGTYEQYF. The V call is TRBV6-5, the J call TRBJ2-7; tentatively, D is TRBD1 or TRBD2 (5 bases each). The V end was cut by 5 bases, the J end by 2 bases, with 13 bases between. This CDR3 spans 14 amino acids. Germline CDR1 is MNHEY and CDR2 is SVGAGI.

The rearrangement uses TRBV11-1 and TRBJ1-6, with a possible D match to TRBD1 (5 bases). Trimming left V 1 base short and J 8 bases short, with 15 bases between. The CDR3 consists of 16 residues. CDR1 and CDR2 from the germline V gene are SGHAT and FQDESV (reference sequence). The CDR3 nucleotides are TGTGCCAGCAGCTTAGTCGGCGGGCAGGGCCATTCACCCCTCCACTTT. Translated, it gives CASSLVGGQGHSPLHF.

This clonotype was recorded many times. The chain couples TRBV7-8 to TRBJ1-1, with D possibly TRBD1 on 6 matching bases. Germline-derived CDR1 and CDR2 are SGHVS and FQNEAQ. The CDR3 is 15 residues long. Between the trimmed V and J ends, which lost 2 bases and 0 bases, there was a span of 10 bases. The CDR3 region is CASSLRGGLNTEAFF. In DNA form, the CDR3 reads TGTGCCAGCAGCTTACGCGGGGGCTTGAACACTGAAGCTTTCTTT.

This chain uses TRBV3-1 with TRBJ1-4, with a tentative D call TRBD1 (5 bases). From germline, CDR1 is LGHDT and CDR2 YNNKEL (reference sequence). V dropped 6 bases and J dropped 4 bases, with 15 bases sitting between them. This CDR3 region has 15 residues. In DNA form, the CDR3 reads TGTGCCAGCAGTCGAACCGGGACGTATAATGAAAAACTGTTTTTT. Protein: CASSRTGTYNEKLFF. The full variable domain, rest sourced from reference TRBV3-1 and TRBJ1-4, is DTAVSQTPKYLVTQMGNDKSIKCEQNLGHDTMYWYKQDSKKFLKIMFSYNNKELIINETVPNRFSPKSPDKAHLNLHINSLELGDSAVYFCASSRTGTYNEKLFFGSGTQLSVL.

This clonotype was detected ten times or more. This chain joins TRBV7-3 and TRBJ2-3; perhaps TRBD2 as D (6 bases). Germline CDR1 is SGHTA and CDR2 is FQGTGA. CDR3 length: 14 residues. Trimming shortened V by 5 bases and J by 5 bases, and 14 bases separated the two germline ends. For the CDR3, the DNA is TGTGCCAGCAGCCCCGCGGGGCTTGGAGATACGCAGTATTTT. Translation gives CASSPAGLGDTQYF.

The rearrangement links TRBV6-1 to TRBJ1-4; D is uncertain. The CDR3 is 19 amino acids. Germline loops: CDR1 MNHNS, CDR2 SASEGT. Deletions cut 2 bases from V and 0 bases from J, with 19 bases between. The chain's CDR3 is CASSERSSVAVSTNEKLFF. The CDR3 coding sequence is TGTGCCAGCAGTGAACGGTCTAGCGTCGCAGTTTCAACTAATGAAAAACTGTTTTTT.

This clonotype was counted between two and nine times. The chain couples TRBV4-3 to TRBJ2-7; tentative D call: TRBD2 (7 bases). The CDR3 runs 15 residues. Germline V gives CDR1 LGHNA, CDR2 YSLEER. With 1 base removed from V and 5 bases from J, the gap between germline ends came to 15 bases. CDR3 region: CASSQGRGGSHEQYF. The CDR3 nucleotides are TGCGCCAGCAGCCAAGGAAGGGGGGGAAGCCACGAGCAGTACTTC.

The J gene is TRBJ2-3, the V gene TRBV7-9; D gene ambiguous. The germline CDR1 and CDR2 sequences are SEHNR and FQNEAQ (reference sequence). The V end lost 2 bases, the J end lost 0 bases, and 9 bases lay between the germline ends. The CDR3 is 15 amino acids. The CDR3 DNA reads TGTGCCAGCAGCTTAAGCGAAGTTAGCACAGATACGCAGTATTTT. It codes for CASSLSEVSTDTQYF.

At least ten counts were recorded for this clonotype. The chain couples TRBV6-6 to TRBJ2-3; 8 nucleotides agree with TRBD1. J lost 2 bases, V lost 6 bases, and 7 bases had no gene match. Germline V gives CDR1 MNHNY, CDR2 SVGAGI (reference sequence). The CDR3 is 15 residues long. The CDR3: CASRDGTGLTDTQYF. The CDR3 DNA sequence: TGTGCCAGCAGGGACGGGACAGGTCTCACAGATACGCAGTATTTT.

This clonotype occurred many times. This rearrangement joins TRBV20-1 to TRBJ2-5; D is uncertain. Germline lookup yields CDR1 DFQATT and CDR2 SNEGSKA (reference sequence). The V gene lost 8 bases and the J gene lost 5 bases, with 6 bases spanning the gap. The CDR3 contains 9 residues. CDR3 nucleotide sequence: TGCAGTACGACGGAGACCCAGTACTTC. Its translation is CSTTETQYF.

This clonotype has at least ten counts. This rearrangement joins TRBV7-6 to TRBJ2-5; tentative D call: TRBD1 (6 bases). This CDR3 contains 15 residues. V lost 4 bases, J lost 5 bases, and 17 bases lay in between. Germline V gene sequence: CDR1 SGHVS, CDR2 FNYEAQ. The CDR3 DNA reads TGTGCCAGCAGCTCAAGACAGGCCGTGGGGGAGACCCAGTACTTC. This gives the protein CASSSRQAVGETQYF. The full variable domain, in which reference TRBV7-6 and TRBJ2-5 provide the parts outside the CDR3, is GAGVSQSPRYKVTKRGQDVALRCDPISGHVSLYWYRQALGQGPEFLTYFNYEAQQDKSGLPNDRFSAERPEGSISTLTIQRTEQRDSAMYRCASSSRQAVGETQYFGPGTRLLVL.

This clonotype was seen at least ten times. The chain couples TRBV7-8 to TRBJ2-3, with D perhaps matching TRBD1 or TRBD2 (5 bases each). This CDR3 is 11 amino acids long. Germline CDR1 SGHVS, CDR2 FQNEAQ. V gave up 4 bases and J gave up 6 bases, with 5 bases separating them. CDR3 region: CASSWGDTQYF. As DNA, the CDR3 is TGTGCCAGCAGCTGGGGGGATACGCAGTATTTT.